The source of this T cell receptor (beta chain) is a study of T cell responses to AZD1222 COVID-19 vaccine. Findings and limits, study-wide: Repertoire collection took place solely once the T cell response had peaked. Donors were largely white British and mainly female; clonal diversity was possibly underestimated. Only a handful of AZD1222 recipients, several in all, had baseline seropositivity.

CDR3 length: 14 residues. Germline CDR1 LGHDT, CDR2 YNNKEL (reference sequence). Trimming removed 3 bases at V and 5 bases at J, with 13 bases between. Profiled with immunoSEQ multiplex PCR; TCRdb holds only in-frame clones, not every one. The repertoire holds about 110,000 clones, with roughly 84% as singletons. As to this clone: Its antigen is still unknown.

The chain is built from TRBV3-1 (or the pseudogene TRBV3-2) and TRBJ1-1, with D maybe TRBD1 (5 bases). Specimen: peripheral blood, collected on day 0 of AZD1222 vaccination. The clonotype comes from an adult in good health. The CDR3 DNA is TGTGCCAGCAGCCAGGCACAGGTTGGGACTGAAGCTTTCTTT. The encoded protein is CASSQAQVGTEAFF.